The 3 T cell receptor beta chains below were found in one sample sequenced in a study of OX40 agonist ivuxolimab in advanced cancers. TCRdb's table, derived via immunoSEQ multiplex PCR, lists solely in-frame clones and lacks some. The repertoire holds more than 75,000 clones, about 86% seen once, with over 0.75% in the top ten. The sequenced sample was CD4+ or CD8+ T cells sorted from blood, obtained in a trial of the OX40 agonist ivuxolimab. The receptor set was obtained from an adult with an advanced solid tumor such as melanoma, head and neck, liver or kidney cancer.

The gene calls are TRBV7-9 and TRBJ2-7, with D possibly matching TRBD2 (6 bases). The V end lost 3 bases, the J end lost 8 bases, and 20 bases lay between the germline ends. CDR1 and CDR2 from the germline V gene are SEHNR and FQNEAQ (reference sequence). The CDR3 sequence is 15 residues long. As DNA, the CDR3 is TGTGCCAGCAGCTTCTTGGGGGGTAGGCCCGCTAAGCAGTACTTC. Translating gives CASSFLGGRPAKQYF.

The chain couples TRBV5-1 to TRBJ2-2, with TRBD1 identical over 10 bases. Per germline, CDR1 SGHRS and CDR2 YFSETQ. The CDR3 loop spans 16 amino acids. V was clipped by 4 bases and J by 7 bases; unmatched bases: 10. CDR3 loop: CASSVTGTGAGGELFF. CDR3 sequence (DNA): TGCGCCAGCAGCGTCACCGGGACAGGGGCTGGCGGGGAGCTGTTTTTT.

A few counts support this clone. The J gene is TRBJ2-3, the V gene TRBV6-1; D unresolved. This CDR3 has 17 residues. CDR1 is MNHNS and CDR2 is SASEGT in the germline V gene. Trimming removed 2 bases at V and 2 bases at J, with 17 bases between. CDR3 nucleotide sequence: TGTGCCAGCAGTGAAATTGGTATCCTAAAACTCACAGATACGCAGTATTTT. It specifies CASSEIGILKLTDTQYF.